The following is a TCR beta chain sequence with its context. Its antigen is not known. This CDR3 has 16 residues. Germline V gene sequence: CDR1 PRHDT, CDR2 FYEKMQ (reference sequence). The junction had 11 bases not matched to a gene; V was cut back by 5 bases and J by 6 bases. This sample is part of a study of cytomegalovirus exposure and HLA in healthy donors. The PCR had 60 Vbeta and 13 Jbeta primers. Only in-frame clones appear in the TCRdb table, and some are missing; sequencing was by immunoSEQ multiplex PCR. The table records about 160,000 clones, roughly 79% of them present only once. General observations from the study: Overall, 164 TCR beta chains were annotated as cytomegalovirus-associated.

This receptor was identified in a woman aged 50 to 60 in good health and CMV-seronegative. The source material was PBMCs. The chain joins TRBV13 to TRBJ2-5, with 11 bases matching TRBD2. The CDR3 DNA follows: TGTGCCAGCAGCCTCCTGTTAGCGGGGGGGAGGAAGACCCAGTACTTC. It translates to CASSLLLAGGRKTQYF.